A single sample gave rise to the 10 T cell receptor beta chains below, sequenced in a study of a mutant IDH1 vaccine in newly diagnosed glioma. TCRdb keeps only in-frame clones here, not all; method: immunoSEQ multiplex PCR. The table includes 35,000 to 45,000 clones, over 75% detected once. These receptors' targets are unknown. Described time point: week 35, safety follow-up. Vaccination used 300 ug of mutant IDH1 20-mer peptide per dose, with topical imiquimod. This specimen was PBMCs, taken from a glioma patient whose treatment included an IDH1 peptide vaccine. The source of these receptors is a man aged 35-49 years with glioma.

In DNA, the CDR3 is TGTGCCAGCAGCTTAGTACAGGGACTCTCCTACGAGCAGTACTTC. Its translation: CASSLVQGLSYEQYF. The genes are TRBV7-2 and TRBJ2-7, with D possibly being TRBD1 or TRBD2 (6 bases each). This CDR3 is 15 amino acids long. The ends were cut back, 1 base at V and 0 bases at J, with 10 bases in the middle. Looked up from germline, CDR1 is SGHTA and CDR2 is FQGNSA.

The chain recombines TRBV19 with TRBJ2-7; TRBD2 matches at 8 bases. CDR3 length: 19 amino acids. The germline gives CDR1 LNHDA, CDR2 SQIVND (reference sequence). V was pared by 7 bases and J by 3 bases, with 23 bases of the junction left unmatched. The CDR3 DNA sequence: TGTGCCAGTACCCCCCGGGGGGGTACAAGGGGGGCTAAACTCTACGAGCAGTACTTC. Amino acid sequence: CASTPRGGTRGAKLYEQYF.

This sequence joins TRBV30 and TRBJ1-6; D is possibly TRBD1 (5 bases). Germline V CDR1 and CDR2: GTSNPN, SVGIG (reference sequence). The CDR3 sequence is 13 residues long. Trimming left V 1 base short and J 10 bases short, with 11 bases between. For the CDR3, the DNA is TGTGCCTGGAGTGCGGGGGGGGAATCACCCCTCCACTTT. Translation gives CAWSAGGESPLHF.

The chain employs TRBV6-5 and TRBJ2-1, with D possibly called TRBD1 or TRBD2 (5 bases each). Per the germline V gene, CDR1 is MNHEY and CDR2 is SVGAGI. V lost 3 bases and J 10 bases, leaving 19 bases between the germline ends. The CDR3 is made up of 15 amino acids. DNA for the CDR3: TGTGCCAGCAGTTATGGGGACCTTAACATAGGGGAGCAGTTCTTC. Its protein is CASSYGDLNIGEQFF.

This chain joins TRBV4-1 and TRBJ1-3; no clear D. Germline CDR1 is MGHRA and CDR2 is YSYEKL. The CDR3 length is 16 residues. V was trimmed by 2 bases and J by 0 bases, leaving 11 bases between them. DNA for the CDR3: TGCGCCAGCAGCCAACCGCCCCGGGGCTCTGGAAACACCATATATTTT. Amino acid sequence: CASSQPPRGSGNTIYF.

V gene TRBV9 combines with J gene TRBJ2-1; a possible D gene is TRBD1 (5 bases). The V end was cut by 0 bases, the J end by 5 bases, with 12 bases between. The CDR3 length is 15 residues. CDR1 is SGDLS, CDR2 YYNGEE, per germline. For the CDR3, the DNA is TGTGCCAGCAGCGTAGTCCCGACAGCGCACAATGAGCAGTTCTTC. Amino acid sequence: CASSVVPTAHNEQFF.

The gene calls are TRBV6-5 and TRBJ2-5; 10 bases fit TRBD2. Trimming at V came to 6 bases and at J to 2 bases, leaving 6 bases not matched to a gene. Germline CDR1 MNHEY, CDR2 SVGAGI. The CDR3 covers 15 residues. Here the CDR3 reads CASSRTSGGQETQYF. The CDR3 DNA sequence: TGTGCCAGCAGCAGGACTAGCGGAGGGCAAGAGACCCAGTACTTC.

The count of this clone is one. J is TRBJ1-1 and V is TRBV6-4, with 11 bases lining up with TRBD1. Germline loops: CDR1 MRHNA, CDR2 SNTAGT. Losses at the gene ends were 5 bases for V and 11 bases for J; bases not matched to a gene: 13. The CDR3 consists of 15 residues. The CDR3 protein is CASSPVGGTGGEAFF. CDR3 DNA: TGTGCCAGCAGTCCCGTCGGAGGGACAGGGGGTGAGGCTTTCTTT.

The chain has TRBV11-1 and TRBJ2-7; D is perhaps TRBD1 (6 bases). Trimming shortened V by 1 base and J by 0 bases, and 10 bases separated the two germline ends. The V gene's germline CDR1 is SGHAT and CDR2 FQDESV (reference sequence). This CDR3 contains 15 residues. The DNA for the CDR3 is TGTGCCAGCAGCTTAGTAAAGACAGGCTCCTACGAGCAGTACTTC. Encoded protein: CASSLVKTGSYEQYF.

The chain uses TRBV7-2 and TRBJ2-7; D could derive from TRBD1 or TRBD2 (5 bases each). With 4 bases removed from V and 5 bases from J, the gap between germline ends came to 18 bases. CDR3 size: 15 residues. CDR1 is SGHTA and CDR2 is FQGNSA in the germline V gene. In DNA, the CDR3 is TGTGCCAGCAGCTCACGATCGAGAGGGGTCCACGAGCAGTACTTC. As protein: CASSSRSRGVHEQYF. Full variable domain (outside the CDR3, taken from reference TRBV7-2 and TRBJ2-7): GAGVSQSPSNKVTEKGKDVELRCDPISGHTALYWYRQSLGQGLEFLIYFQGNSAPDKSGLPSDRFSAERTGGSVSTLTIQRTQQEDSAVYLCASSSRSRGVHEQYFGPGTRLTVT.